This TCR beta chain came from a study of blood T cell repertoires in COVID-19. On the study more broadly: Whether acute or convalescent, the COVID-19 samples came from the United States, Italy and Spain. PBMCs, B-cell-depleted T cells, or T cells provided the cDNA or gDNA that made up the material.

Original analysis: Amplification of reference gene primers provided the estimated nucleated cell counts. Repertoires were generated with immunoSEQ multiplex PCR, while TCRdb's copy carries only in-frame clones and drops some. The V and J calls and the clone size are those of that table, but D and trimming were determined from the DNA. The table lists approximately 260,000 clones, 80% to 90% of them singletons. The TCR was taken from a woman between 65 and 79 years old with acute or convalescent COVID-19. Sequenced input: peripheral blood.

The CDR3: CASSPGTGVQKLFF. The DNA for the CDR3 is TGTGCCAGCTCACCAGGGACAGGGGTTCAAAAACTGTTTTTT. V gene TRBV18 combines with J gene TRBJ1-4, with 10 positions matching TRBD1. The CDR3 sequence is 14 residues long. V gave up 2 bases and J gave up 9 bases; unmatched junction bases: 3. CDR1 KGHSH and CDR2 LQKENI come from the germline V gene.